One and the same sample provided the 19 T cell receptor beta chains below, sequenced in a study of blood T cells in healthy people across ages. It was with a sample-barcoded 5' primer and a J-beta primer mix that a second PCR of roughly 6 to 12 cycles was run. TCRdb analysed the 5' RACE reads with MiXCR anew, one entry per CDR3 protein. The sample includes about 1,500,000 distinct CDR3 sequences, around 42% of them seen just once. The sample taken for sequencing was blood. These receptors were taken from a woman aged 18-29 years in good health.

This chain connects TRBV20-1 to TRBJ2-1; weak D call: TRBD2 (5 bases). The J call may be wrong; the DNA end is better matched by TRBJ2-7. This CDR3 region has 12 residues. Germline V gene sequence: CDR1 DFQATT, CDR2 SNEGSKA (reference sequence). This CDR3 is CSAVGLYNEQYF. CDR3 bases: TGCAGTGCCGTCGGACTGTACAATGAGCAGTACTTC.

A few counts support this clonotype. V usage is TRBV5-1 and J usage is TRBJ2-1; 7 bases line up with TRBD2. CDR1 is SGHRS and CDR2 is YFSETQ in the germline V gene. The CDR3 is 14 residues long. V shed 4 bases and J 7 bases; nucleotides not matched to a gene: 8. CDR3 in amino acids: CASSGGERRNEQFF. CDR3 sequence (DNA): TGCGCCAGCAGCGGGGGGGAGAGGAGGAATGAGCAGTTCTTC.

About this clonotype: Compared with germline, one end of the junction differs, possibly owing to a read error. The chain couples TRBV9 to TRBJ2-1, with TRBD2 matching over 9 bases. The end of the DNA is better explained by TRBJ2-7, so the J call may be wrong. Germline CDR1 and CDR2: SGDLS and YYNGEE. The CDR3 runs to 16 residues. CDR3 nucleotide sequence: TGCGCCAGCAGCGCAGGCGGGGGGGCTACCTACAATGAGCAGTACTTC. The encoded protein is CASSAGGGATYNEQYF.

The rearrangement joins TRBV20-1 to TRBJ1-1; D is perhaps TRBD1 (5 bases). The CDR3 runs to 13 residues. With 4 bases removed from V and 0 bases from J, the gap between germline ends came to 9 bases. Looked up from germline, CDR1 is DFQATT and CDR2 is SNEGSKA (reference sequence). The CDR3 loop is CSATGLLNTEAFF. DNA of the CDR3: TGCAGTGCTACGGGACTCTTGAACACTGAAGCTTTCTTT.

The J gene is TRBJ2-5, the V gene TRBV19; no definite D call. The closer fit of TRBJ2-7 to the DNA end suggests the J call may be wrong. The CDR3 has 14 amino acids. Germline-derived CDR1 and CDR2 are LNHDA and SQIVND (reference sequence). The CDR3 sequence is CASSAAGYYYEQYF. CDR3 nucleotide sequence: TGTGCCAGTAGTGCCGCAGGCTACTACTACGAGCAGTACTTC.

The V and J genes are TRBV6-5 and TRBJ1-1, with D perhaps TRBD1 (5 bases). There are 15 residues in the CDR3. CDR1 and CDR2 (germline): MNHEY, SVGAGI. V lost 0 bases and J lost 7, with 15 bases in between. The CDR3 DNA follows: TGTGCCAGCAGTTACTCGAATCGGGGGGTGGATGAAGCTTTCTTT. It is translated as CASSYSNRGVDEAFF.

This clonotype has more than one count but fewer than ten. V gene TRBV7-9 combines with J gene TRBJ2-1, with 10 nucleotides matching TRBD2. Germline V lookup: CDR1 SEHNR, CDR2 FQNEAQ (reference sequence). The CDR3 is 17 amino acids. Losses at the gene ends were 5 bases for V and 5 bases for J; bases not matched to a gene: 12. CDR3 coding DNA: TGTGCCAGCAGCCCGCCCCCGGGACTAGCGATTAACAATGAGCAGTTCTTC. It translates to CASSPPPGLAINNEQFF.

The CDR3 protein is CAISVIQGGGEAFF. DNA for the CDR3: TGTGCCATCAGTGTAATACAGGGGGGTGGTGAAGCTTTCTTT. The V and J genes are TRBV10-3 and TRBJ1-1, with 8 positions matching TRBD1. CDR1 ENHRY and CDR2 SYGVKD come from the germline V gene. The CDR3 consists of 14 residues. V lost 4 bases and J lost 7; bases outside the gene matches: 8.

The DNA of the CDR3 is TGTGCCAGCAGCTTAGCGGGAGCGGGGAGGGGACGTTACGAGCAGTACTTC. Protein sequence: CASSLAGAGRGRYEQYF. This sequence joins TRBV7-9 and TRBJ2-7; 7 bases are a match to TRBD2. Trimming took 0 bases from V and 4 from J; bases not matched to a gene: 12. This CDR3 has 17 residues. Germline assignment: CDR1 SEHNR and CDR2 FQNEAQ (reference sequence). Based on the CDR3 plus reference TRBV7-9 and TRBJ2-7, the full variable domain is DTGVSQNPRHKITKRGQNVTFRCDPISEHNRLYWYRQTLGQGPEFLTYFQNEAQLEKSRLLSDRFSAERPKGSFSTLEIQRTEQGDSAMYLCASSLAGAGRGRYEQYFGPGTRLTVT.

This rearrangement joins TRBV11-2 to TRBJ1-1; D call uncertain. Germline CDR1 reads SGHAT; CDR2 reads FQNNGV. The CDR3 covers 15 residues. V gave up 4 bases and J gave up 1 base, with 13 bases separating them. The CDR3 region has the DNA TGTGCCAGCAGCTCGTTCCAAGGGAAGAACACTGAAGCTTTCTTT. It is translated as CASSSFQGKNTEAFF.

The V call is TRBV30, the J call TRBJ2-5, with TRBD2 as a possible D gene (6 bases). The last part of the DNA fits TRBJ2-7 better; the J call may be wrong. The germline V gene has CDR1 GTSNPN and CDR2 SVGIG (reference sequence). The CDR3 totals 13 residues. The CDR3 nucleotides are TGTGCCTTTGCGAGGGACTTCGCATACGAGCAGTACTTC. Protein: CAFARDFAYEQYF.

This clonotype was seen many times. The chain joins TRBV6-1 to TRBJ2-3, with TRBD2 matching over 10 bases. The CDR3 has 17 amino acids. Germline CDR1 MNHNS, CDR2 SASEGT. The J segment lost 3 bases and the V segment lost 0 bases, leaving 6 bases of the junction unmatched. CDR3 coding DNA: TGTGCCAGCAGTGAAGCACCTAGCGGGGGTGGGACAGATACGCAGTATTTT. This translates into CASSEAPSGGGTDTQYF.

This clonotype was seen only a few times. This rearrangement joins TRBV30 to TRBJ1-2; 8 bases map to TRBD1. This CDR3 region has 17 residues. V lost 4 bases and J lost 4; bases outside the gene matches: 17. Germline assignment: CDR1 GTSNPN and CDR2 SVGIG (reference sequence). The CDR3 protein is CAWTGRWGQVGTYGYTF. As DNA, the CDR3 is TGTGCCTGGACTGGAAGGTGGGGACAGGTTGGGACCTATGGCTACACCTTC.

This clonotype was observed a single time. This chain joins TRBV7-9 and TRBJ1-2; no reliable D call. The germline V and J ends were trimmed by 4 bases and 4 bases, with 13 bases remaining between them. Germline V lookup: CDR1 SEHNR, CDR2 FQNEAQ (reference sequence). There are 14 residues in the CDR3. In DNA form, the CDR3 reads TGTGCCAGCAGCTCCCTACCGGCCTCCTATGGCTACACCTTC. This codes for CASSSLPASYGYTF.

This clonotype has more than one count but fewer than ten. A read error may account for a junction end that differs from germline. This sequence joins TRBV19 and TRBJ2-7; 9 bases line up with TRBD1. The length of the CDR3 is 13 residues. Per germline, CDR1 LNHDA and CDR2 SQIVND (reference sequence). The CDR3 DNA reads as TGTGCCAGCAGTATGACAGGGGGGTACGAGCAGTACTTC. This codes for CASSMTGGYEQYF.

The chain uses TRBV27 and TRBJ2-4; D is possibly TRBD1 or TRBD2 (5 bases each). The end of the DNA fits TRBJ2-7 better, so the J call may be wrong. The CDR3 consists of 15 residues. Germline V gives CDR1 MNHEY, CDR2 SMNVEV (reference sequence). The DNA for the CDR3 is TGTGCCAGCAGCCTCCGAGGGGATTGGACCTACGAGCAGTACTTC. As protein: CASSLRGDWTYEQYF.

This clonotype was seen more than once but under ten times. This chain uses TRBV29-1 with TRBJ1-1; D is unclear. The CDR3 contains 11 residues. Per the germline V gene, CDR1 is SQVTM and CDR2 is ANQGSEA. The V gene lost 7 bases and the J gene lost 10 bases, with 16 bases spanning the gap. CDR3 amino acids: CSAEVGGRAFF. DNA of the CDR3: TGCAGCGCCGAAGTCGGTGGCAGAGCTTTCTTT.

The rearrangement joins TRBV20-1 to TRBJ2-1; D is perhaps TRBD1 (6 bases). V was clipped by 3 bases and J by 10 bases, with 16 bases between them. The CDR3 loop spans 13 amino acids. Germline V lookup: CDR1 DFQATT, CDR2 SNEGSKA (reference sequence). CDR3 loop: CSARAGAGEEQFF. In DNA, the CDR3 is TGCAGTGCTAGGGCAGGGGCCGGGGAGGAGCAGTTCTTC.

A few counts support this clonotype. The chain has TRBV20-1 and TRBJ2-7; 7 bases align to TRBD1. The CDR3 has 14 amino acids. Germline CDR1 reads DFQATT; CDR2 reads SNEGSKA (reference sequence). The junction had 7 bases not matched to a gene; V was cut back by 3 bases and J by 2 bases. The CDR3 coding sequence is TGCAGTGCTAGCGGGACAGATTCACCCTACGAGCAGTACTTC. Translated, it gives CSASGTDSPYEQYF.